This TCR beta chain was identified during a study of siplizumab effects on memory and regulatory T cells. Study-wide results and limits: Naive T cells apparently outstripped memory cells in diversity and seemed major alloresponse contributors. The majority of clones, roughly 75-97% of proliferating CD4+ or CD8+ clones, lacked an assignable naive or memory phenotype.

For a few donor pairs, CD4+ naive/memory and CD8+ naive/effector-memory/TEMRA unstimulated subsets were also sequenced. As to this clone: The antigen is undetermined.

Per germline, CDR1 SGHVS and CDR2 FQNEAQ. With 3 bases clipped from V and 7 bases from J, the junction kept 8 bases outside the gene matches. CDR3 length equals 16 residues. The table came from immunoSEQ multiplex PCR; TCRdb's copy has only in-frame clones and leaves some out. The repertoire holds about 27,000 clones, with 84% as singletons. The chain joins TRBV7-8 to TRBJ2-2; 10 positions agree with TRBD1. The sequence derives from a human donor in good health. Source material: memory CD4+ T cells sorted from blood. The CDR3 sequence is CASSFDRGLNFGELFF. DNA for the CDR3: TGTGCCAGCAGCTTCGACAGGGGGCTTAATTTCGGGGAGCTGTTTTTT.